This T cell receptor beta chain was profiled in a study of blood T cell repertoires in COVID-19. Study-level background: There were acute and convalescent COVID-19 samples, and they came from the United States, Italy and Spain. Sources were T cells, B-cell-depleted T cells, or PBMCs; the material itself was cDNA or gDNA.

All enrollees were roughly 18 to 89 years old and from roughly 22 US areas. Which cohort a participant joined came from the clinical history participants gave. Sequencing was performed with immunoSEQ multiplex PCR; in TCRdb, only in-frame clones are kept and a portion is missing. This repertoire shows roughly 200,000 clones, 82% found once; its top ten account for roughly 5.2%. The V gene's germline CDR1 is SGHRS and CDR2 YFSETQ. This CDR3 spans 14 amino acids. V was shortened by 4 bases and J by 8 bases, with 13 bases between the two germline ends. Sequenced input: PBMCs or T cells enriched from blood (not recorded which). The V call is TRBV5-1, the J call TRBJ1-6; D is ambiguous. This receptor was obtained from a woman aged 60-75 years with acute COVID-19. Here the CDR3 reads CASSSDPLDSPLHF. As DNA, the CDR3 is TGCGCCAGCAGCAGTGACCCGCTAGATTCACCCCTCCACTTT.